This T cell receptor (beta chain) was documented in a study of T-cell reconstitution after alpha-beta-depleted transplantation in children. Germline assignment: CDR1 MNHNY and CDR2 SVGAGI (reference sequence). CDR3 length: 11 residues. V shed 8 bases and J shed 4 bases, with 8 bases lying between them. TCRbeta library construction was performed incorporating unique molecular identifiers. From the PCR reads, TCRdb called clonotypes with MiXCR, one entry per CDR3 protein. The repertoire holds a few hundred thousand distinct CDR3 sequences, with about a quarter as singletons. The V gene is TRBV6-6, the J gene TRBJ1-1, with D perhaps matching TRBD1 (5 bases). The material was PBMCs, obtained before TCRalphabeta/CD19-depleted stem cell transplant. This TCR derives from a boy less than two years old with Wiskott-Aldrich syndrome, due to receive a stem cell transplant. DNA of the CDR3: TGTGCCAGCTCCGGGGCCACTGAAGCTTTCTTT. As protein: CASSGATEAFF.